These 3 T cell receptor beta chains originate from one sample sequenced in a study of radiotherapy plus CTLA-4 blockade in lung cancer. TCRdb's table, derived via immunoSEQ multiplex PCR, lists solely in-frame clones and lacks some. The repertoire consists of 60,000 to 70,000 clones, with around three quarters occurring once and the leading ten covering roughly a tenth. The sample in question was peripheral blood, obtained from a patient treated with radiotherapy plus ipilimumab. The receptors derive from a human donor with non-small cell lung cancer who had a complete response to radiotherapy plus ipilimumab.

V gene TRBV6-1 combines with J gene TRBJ1-2; D gene ambiguous. This CDR3 contains 12 residues. Germline CDR1 reads MNHNS; CDR2 reads SASEGT. V was clipped by 6 bases and J by 8 bases, with 13 bases between them. The CDR3 region is CASRRIESGYTF. CDR3 sequence (DNA): TGTGCCAGCAGACGTATCGAATCCGGCTACACCTTC.

The rearrangement links TRBV2 to TRBJ1-2; D might be TRBD1 (5 bases). This CDR3 comprises 15 residues. V lost 2 bases and J lost 6, with 16 bases in between. Germline lookup yields CDR1 SNHLY and CDR2 FYNNEI. DNA of the CDR3: TGTGCCAGCAGTGAAATGTCGCAGGGTGCGCATGGCTACACCTTC. This gives the protein CASSEMSQGAHGYTF.

The V and J genes are TRBV7-6 and TRBJ2-1; 9 bases are a match to TRBD1. In germline, CDR1 is SGHVS, CDR2 FNYEAQ. The V and J ends lost 1 base and 9 bases, in that order; junction bases with no gene match: 10. The CDR3 is 16 amino acids. The CDR3 spells CASSLDTGGPGSEQFF. In DNA, the CDR3 is TGTGCCAGCAGCTTAGACACAGGGGGCCCCGGGAGTGAGCAGTTCTTC.